What follows are 19 T cell receptor beta chains derived from one specimen sequenced in a study of radiotherapy plus CTLA-4 blockade in lung cancer. Measured with immunoSEQ multiplex PCR; TCRdb has only the in-frame clones, and not every one. The table lists roughly 44,000 clones, roughly 88% of them singletons. Sample: peripheral blood, taken from a patient treated with radiotherapy plus ipilimumab. These receptors were taken from a human donor with non-small cell lung cancer whose response to radiotherapy plus ipilimumab could not be evaluated.

The rearrangement joins TRBV15 to TRBJ1-1; 12 bases line up with TRBD1. Germline CDR1 LNHNV, CDR2 YYDKDF (reference sequence). CDR3 length equals 20 residues. With 1 base clipped from V and 5 bases from J, the junction kept 17 bases outside the gene matches. This chain's CDR3 is CATSRATGTGGAGPRTEAFF. The CDR3 DNA sequence: TGTGCCACCAGCAGAGCTACCGGGACAGGGGGCGCAGGGCCGCGGACTGAAGCTTTCTTT.

This clone was picked up a small number of times. V is TRBV2 and J is TRBJ2-2; a possible D gene is TRBD1 (5 bases). CDR3 size: 15 residues. CDR1 is SNHLY and CDR2 is FYNNEI in the germline V gene. Trimming shortened V by 6 bases and J by 1 base, and 12 bases separated the two germline ends. The CDR3 DNA sequence: TGTGCCAGCAGCCCACAGGTAGAGAACACCGGGGAGCTGTTTTTT. It is translated as CASSPQVENTGELFF.

The chain couples TRBV19 to TRBJ1-1, with D maybe TRBD1 (5 bases). V lost 5 bases and J lost 0, with 13 bases in between. The CDR3 extends over 15 amino acids. CDR1 is LNHDA, CDR2 SQIVND, per germline (reference sequence). The CDR3 DNA reads as TGTGCCAGTAGTCGGGGGGGGTACTTGAACACTGAAGCTTTCTTT. Translated, it gives CASSRGGYLNTEAFF.

The chain links TRBV9 to TRBJ2-3; 9 bases align to TRBD2. The CDR3 extends over 16 amino acids. The V segment lost 2 bases and the J segment 7 bases; nucleotides outside the gene matches: 11. Germline assignment: CDR1 SGDLS and CDR2 YYNGEE. The DNA of the CDR3 is TGTGCCAGCAGCGTTCAAGATGGGGCGGGGGGGAATACGCAGTATTTT. This translates into CASSVQDGAGGNTQYF.

The chain employs TRBV7-7 and TRBJ2-5; weak D call: TRBD2 (6 bases). From germline, CDR1 is SSHAT and CDR2 FNYEAQ (reference sequence). V gave up 5 bases and J gave up 6 bases, with 19 bases separating them. There are 15 residues in the CDR3. This CDR3 reads CASSKTGTEGKTQYF. The CDR3 DNA sequence: TGTGCCAGCAGCAAAACCGGGACGGAGGGAAAGACCCAGTACTTC.

This chain uses TRBV25-1 with TRBJ1-1; 8 bases agree with TRBD1. The germline CDR1 and CDR2 sequences are MGHDK and SYGVNS. The junction had 9 bases not matched to a gene; V was cut back by 1 base and J by 5 bases. The CDR3 covers 16 residues. The chain's CDR3 is CASSESIRTGNTEAFF. The CDR3 nucleotides are TGTGCCAGCAGTGAATCTATACGGACAGGGAATACTGAAGCTTTCTTT.

The chain has TRBV7-7 and TRBJ1-2; D is ambiguous. With 5 bases removed from V and 0 bases from J, the gap between germline ends came to 13 bases. Germline CDR1 reads SSHAT; CDR2 reads FNYEAQ (reference sequence). CDR3 length: 15 amino acids. The CDR3 reads CASSPTAPTNYGYTF. CDR3 nucleotide sequence: TGTGCCAGCAGCCCCACCGCGCCTACTAACTATGGCTACACCTTC.

The chain recombines TRBV6-5 with TRBJ1-1; no reliable D call. The germline V gene has CDR1 MNHEY and CDR2 SVGAGI. This CDR3 is 13 amino acids long. The V gene lost 7 bases and the J gene lost 1 base, with 10 bases spanning the gap. The chain's CDR3 is CASKIPGNTEAFF. For the CDR3, the DNA is TGTGCCAGCAAAATACCGGGGAACACTGAAGCTTTCTTT.

This clone came up once. The V gene is TRBV19, the J gene TRBJ2-1; D not resolved. The germline CDR1 and CDR2 sequences are LNHDA and SQIVND (reference sequence). There are 14 residues in the CDR3. The V end lost 7 bases, the J end lost 2 bases, and 12 bases lay between the germline ends. The CDR3 DNA follows: TGTGCCAGTACCACTTCAAGTACCTACAATGAGCAGTTCTTC. Translating gives CASTTSSTYNEQFF. Together with reference TRBV19 and TRBJ2-1, the CDR3 gives the full variable domain: DGGITQSPKYLFRKEGQNVTLSCEQNLNHDAMYWYRQDPGQGLRLIYYSQIVNDFQKGDIAEGYSVSREKKESFPLTVTSAQKNPTAFYLCASTTSSTYNEQFFGPGTRLTVL.

The chain combines TRBV5-4 with TRBJ1-2, with TRBD1 identical over 7 bases. The CDR3 loop spans 14 amino acids. Looked up from germline, CDR1 is SGHNT and CDR2 is YYREEE (reference sequence). Trimming removed 5 bases from V and 1 base from J; junction bases left unmatched: 5. This CDR3 is CASRAGQINYGYTF. The CDR3 region has the DNA TGTGCCAGCAGGGCGGGACAGATTAACTATGGCTACACCTTC.

CDR3 amino acids: CASSLTGGRSFYGYTF. CDR3 nucleotides: TGTGCCAGCAGCTTGACAGGGGGCCGTTCGTTCTATGGCTACACCTTC. The gene calls are TRBV5-8 and TRBJ1-2; TRBD1 aligns across 9 bases. The germline gives CDR1 SGHTS, CDR2 YDEGEE. This CDR3 spans 16 amino acids. V shed 1 base and J 4 bases; nucleotides not matched to a gene: 8. Together with reference TRBV5-8 and TRBJ1-2, the CDR3 gives the full variable domain: EAGVTQSPTHLIKTRGQQATLRCSPISGHTSVYWYQQALGLGLQFLLWYDEGEERNRGNFPPRFSGRQFPNYSSELNVNALELEDSALYLCASSLTGGRSFYGYTFGSGTRLTVV.

This clone occurred once. The V call is TRBV4-1, the J call TRBJ1-4; D uncertain. Trimming shortened V by 1 base and J by 5 bases, and 8 bases separated the two germline ends. Germline values: CDR1 MGHRA, CDR2 YSYEKL. This CDR3 has 14 amino acids. CDR3 region: CASSQARRNEKLFF. As DNA, the CDR3 is TGCGCCAGCAGCCAAGCCCGCAGGAATGAAAAACTGTTTTTT.

CDR3 nucleotides: TGCGCCAGCAGCCAAGAAGGGGCAGGGGGATACACCGGGGAGCTGTTTTTT. This sequence encodes CASSQEGAGGYTGELFF. The chain joins TRBV4-1 to TRBJ2-2; 7 bases fit TRBD1. The CDR3 sequence is 17 residues long. Losses at the gene ends were 0 bases for V and 3 bases for J; bases not matched to a gene: 7. Germline CDR1 and CDR2: MGHRA and YSYEKL.

The rearrangement uses TRBV4-3 and TRBJ2-3, with D possibly being TRBD2 (5 bases). There are 17 residues in the CDR3. The V end lost 1 base, the J end lost 0 bases, and 14 bases lay between the germline ends. CDR1 and CDR2 from the germline V gene are LGHNA and YSLEER. CDR3 nucleotide sequence: TGCGCCAGCAGCCAAGCCCCGACTACGTATAGCACAGATACGCAGTATTTT. Residues: CASSQAPTTYSTDTQYF.

The V call is TRBV19, the J call TRBJ1-5, with D perhaps matching TRBD1 (6 bases). Germline-derived CDR1 and CDR2 are LNHDA and SQIVND (reference sequence). V lost 4 bases and J lost 6, with 13 bases in between. The CDR3 length is 14 residues. For the CDR3, the DNA is TGTGCCAGTAGTAGGGGGGGGCAGGCTCAGCCCCAGCATTTT. Protein: CASSRGGQAQPQHF.

The chain links TRBV27 to TRBJ2-2; D may be TRBD2 (6 bases). Trimming shortened V by 6 bases and J by 5 bases, and 16 bases separated the two germline ends. This CDR3 is built from 15 residues. Germline CDR1 MNHEY, CDR2 SMNVEV (reference sequence). CDR3 protein: CASSQTGTQTGELFF. For the CDR3, the DNA is TGTGCCAGCAGCCAGACCGGGACTCAGACCGGGGAGCTGTTTTTT.

The chain uses TRBV5-1 and TRBJ2-7, with TRBD1 matching over 9 bases. V dropped 3 bases and J dropped 5; count of bases not matched to a gene: 6. CDR3 length: 14 residues. The germline V gene has CDR1 SGHRS and CDR2 YFSETQ. The CDR3 region has the DNA TGCGCCAGCAGCTCACAGGGGGCTGGGAACGAGCAGTACTTC. Amino acid sequence: CASSSQGAGNEQYF. Combining the CDR3 with reference TRBV5-1 and TRBJ2-7 gives the whole variable domain KAGVTQTPRYLIKTRGQQVTLSCSPISGHRSVSWYQQTPGQGLQFLFEYFSETQRNKGNFPGRFSGRQFSNSRSEMNVSTLELGDSALYLCASSSQGAGNEQYFGPGTRLTVT.

The chain links TRBV5-6 to TRBJ2-1; D is possibly TRBD2 (6 bases). V lost 0 bases to trimming and J lost 6 bases, with 19 bases between them. The CDR3 runs 17 residues. Germline loops: CDR1 SGHDT, CDR2 YYEEEE. The CDR3 sequence is CASSLAGSALLINEQFF. The CDR3 DNA sequence: TGTGCCAGCAGCTTGGCCGGGAGTGCACTCCTCATCAATGAGCAGTTCTTC. Based on the CDR3 plus reference TRBV5-6 and TRBJ2-1, the full variable domain is DAGVTQSPTHLIKTRGQQVTLRCSPKSGHDTVSWYQQALGQGPQFIFQYYEEEERQRGNFPDRFSGHQFPNYSSELNVNALLLGDSALYLCASSLAGSALLINEQFFGPGTRLTVL.

The chain has TRBV7-2 and TRBJ2-7; 12 bases are a match to TRBD1. The CDR3 sequence is 15 residues long. V lost 4 bases, J lost 7 bases, and 8 bases stayed unmatched. Germline loops: CDR1 SGHTA, CDR2 FQGNSA. CDR3 sequence: CASSSSGTGGIEQYF. The CDR3 region has the DNA TGTGCCAGCAGCTCATCCGGGACAGGGGGCATAGAGCAGTACTTC.